Listed below are T cell receptor beta chains from one sample, sequenced in a study of blood T cell repertoires in COVID-19. Sequencing used immunoSEQ multiplex PCR; TCRdb keeps in-frame clones, though not all of them. The sample has some 130,000 clones, more than 85% seen once. Sequencing was carried out using peripheral blood. Receptors were obtained from a man in his sixties with COVID-19, enrolled during active disease. Each CDR3 is given with its conserved first and last residue. A D gene is named only where the DNA matches it firmly. Clone size is not always given. Where it is, it says once, few, many or a class for expanded clones.

j_gene	d_gene	abundance	v_gene	CDR3nt	CDR3aa
TRBJ1-6	NA	NA	TRBV25-1	TGTGCCAGCAGTGATTCGGGGAGCTCCTATAATTCACCCCTCCACTTT	CASSDSGSSYNSPLHF
TRBJ2-3	NA	NA	TRBV27	TGTGCCAGCAGTTCACCCGGCGGGAGCACAGATACGCAGTATTTT	CASSSPGGSTDTQYF
TRBJ1-2	TRBD1	NA	TRBV28	TGTGCCAGCAGTTTATCCGGGACAGGGAATAACTATGGCTACACCTTC	CASSLSGTGNNYGYTF
TRBJ1-5	NA	NA	TRBV12-2	TGTGCAAGTCGCCCAGGGGTGGACAGGGGGCTTCAGCCCCAGCATTTT	CASRPGVDRGLQPQHF
TRBJ1-5	NA	NA	TRBV12-3/TRBV12-4	TGTGCCAGCAGAACGTCACTAGATCAGCCCCAGCATTTT	CASRTSLDQPQHF
TRBJ2-5	NA	NA	TRBV5-1	TGCGCCAGCAGCTTGAGTCAGGCAGAGACCCAGTACTTC	CASSLSQAETQYF
TRBJ2-1	NA	NA	TRBV11-2	TGTGCCAGCAGCTTGTCGTTTGAGCAGTTCTTC	CASSLSFEQFF
TRBJ1-2	NA	NA	TRBV20-1	TGCAGTGCTAGTCTGAGACAGGCAGCCGAAGATGGCTACACCTTC	CSASLRQAAEDGYTF
TRBJ2-2	NA	NA	TRBV9	TGTGCCAGCAGCTTCGGGTCGCGGACCGGGGAGCTGTTTTTT	CASSFGSRTGELFF
TRBJ2-3	NA	few	TRBV12-3/TRBV12-4	TGTGCCAGCAGTTTTCCCACGGGGGATACGCAGTATTTT	CASSFPTGDTQYF
TRBJ1-2	TRBD1	NA	TRBV27	TGTGCCAGCAGCCAACAGGGGGTTAACTATGGCTACACCTTC	CASSQQGVNYGYTF
TRBJ1-1	NA	NA	TRBV7-9	TGTGCCAGCAGCCCCACGCGGGGGGACACTGAAGCTTTCTTT	CASSPTRGDTEAFF
TRBJ1-5	NA	NA	TRBV27	TGTGCCAGCAGTACTAATGTCGGGAGACCCCAGCATTTT	CASSTNVGRPQHF
TRBJ2-5	TRBD2	NA	TRBV3-1/TRBV3-2	TGTGCCAGCAGCCAAGGACGAGCGGGGGGCCGAGAGACCCAGTACTTC	CASSQGRAGGRETQYF
TRBJ1-2	TRBD1	NA	TRBV7-2	TGTGCCGGCATCTTAACAGGGGGCTCTGGCTACACCTTC	CAGILTGGSGYTF
TRBJ1-1	NA	few	TRBV6-5	TGTGCCAGCAAGCGTGGCCCAACGAACACTGAAGCTTTCTTT	CASKRGPTNTEAFF
TRBJ1-1	TRBD1	NA	TRBV7-9	TGTGCCAGCAGATTACAGGGGGACACTGAAGCTTTCTTT	CASRLQGDTEAFF
TRBJ1-5	NA	NA	TRBV19	TGTGCCAGTAGTACAGGGTACGACAATCAGCCCCAGCATTTT	CASSTGYDNQPQHF
TRBJ1-5	TRBD1	NA	TRBV18	TGTGCCAGCTCGGGACAGGGGAGCAATCAGCCCCAGCATTTT	CASSGQGSNQPQHF
TRBJ1-1	NA	NA	TRBV5-1	TGCGCCAGCAGCCCAAACTCAGGGATATGGACTGAAGCTTTCTTT	CASSPNSGIWTEAFF
TRBJ2-5	NA	NA	TRBV6-2/TRBV6-3	TGTGCCAGCGGTTTTAGCCAAGAGACCCAGTACTTC	CASGFSQETQYF
TRBJ1-1	NA	once	TRBV20-1	TGCAGTGCCCCGGGTAGAGGGATTACTTTCTTT	CSAPGRGITFF
TRBJ1-1	NA	NA	TRBV6-5	TGTGCCAGCATATTAAGGGGCACGTCCTTTGAAGCTTTCTTT	CASILRGTSFEAFF
TRBJ2-6	TRBD2	NA	TRBV2	TGTGCCAGCAGTGAGGTACGGGGGGGAGGAACTGGGGCCAACGTCCTGACTTTC	CASSEVRGGGTGANVLTF
TRBJ2-2	NA	few	TRBV19	TGTGCCAGTAGTAGGGGGGTCTCGATCCAATTCACCGGGGAGCTGTTTTTT	CASSRGVSIQFTGELFF
TRBJ2-6	TRBD1	NA	TRBV7-2	TGTGCCAGCAGCCACAGGGGCGCAGAGTCTGGGGCCAACGTCCTGACTTTC	CASSHRGAESGANVLTF
TRBJ2-5	TRBD1	once	TRBV9	TGTGCCAGCAGCGTTTTTGGACAGGAGGAGACCCAGTACTTC	CASSVFGQEETQYF
TRBJ2-2	TRBD2	NA	TRBV3-1/TRBV3-2	TGTGCCAGCAGTCCGGGACTAGTGATCGGGGAGCTGTTTTTT	CASSPGLVIGELFF
TRBJ2-6	NA	NA	TRBV28	TGTGCCAGCACAGAGACCGGCGGAGGGGCCAACGTCCTGACTTTC	CASTETGGGANVLTF
TRBJ2-3	NA	NA	TRBV28	TGTGCCAGCAGTTTAAAGAGGACAGCTAGCACAGATACGCAGTATTTT	CASSLKRTASTDTQYF
TRBJ1-2	TRBD1	NA	TRBV6-5	TGTGCCAGCAGTTCGGAATCCAGGGGGGCCTATGGCTACACCTTC	CASSSESRGAYGYTF
TRBJ2-7	TRBD1	NA	TRBV5-4	TGTGCCAGCTCCAATCCGGGACAGTCCTACGAGCAGTACTTC	CASSNPGQSYEQYF
TRBJ2-3	NA	once	TRBV6-4	TGTGCCAGCAGTGACAGGGGGTACCCCACAGATACGCAGTATTTT	CASSDRGYPTDTQYF